This entry features one TCR beta chain sequence. Its antigen is not identified. The data are from a study of T cells in Graves' hyperthyroidism and ophthalmopathy. Uncontrolled infection, other autoimmune disease, pregnancy or lactation led to exclusion. Fresh peripheral blood, under 11 ml, yielded the PBMCs. Regarding the study as a whole: Onset of ophthalmopathy came a median roughly 6.9 months after the model predicted it. Ophthalmopathy was told apart from stable hyperthyroidism by a 13 V-J model.

Researchers amplified the TCR beta CDR3 regions from RNA transcripts. First-round RT-PCR with HTBI primers amplified the TCR CDR3 region. TCRdb re-analysed the multiplex PCR reads in MiXCR, keeping a single row per CDR3 protein. The sample yields 300,000 to 400,000 distinct CDR3 sequences, about 18% seen once. Material for sequencing was blood. This receptor was taken from a woman aged 50 to 60 with Graves' hyperthyroidism.

The CDR3 is CASSMWDFNQPQHF. Written as DNA, the CDR3 is TGTGCCAGTAGTATGTGGGACTTCAATCAGCCCCAGCATTTT. The gene calls are TRBV19 and TRBJ1-5; possibly TRBD1 for D (5 bases). The germline V gene has CDR1 LNHDA and CDR2 SQIVND (reference sequence). Trimming removed 3 bases at V and 3 bases at J, with 9 bases between. CDR3 length: 14 residues.